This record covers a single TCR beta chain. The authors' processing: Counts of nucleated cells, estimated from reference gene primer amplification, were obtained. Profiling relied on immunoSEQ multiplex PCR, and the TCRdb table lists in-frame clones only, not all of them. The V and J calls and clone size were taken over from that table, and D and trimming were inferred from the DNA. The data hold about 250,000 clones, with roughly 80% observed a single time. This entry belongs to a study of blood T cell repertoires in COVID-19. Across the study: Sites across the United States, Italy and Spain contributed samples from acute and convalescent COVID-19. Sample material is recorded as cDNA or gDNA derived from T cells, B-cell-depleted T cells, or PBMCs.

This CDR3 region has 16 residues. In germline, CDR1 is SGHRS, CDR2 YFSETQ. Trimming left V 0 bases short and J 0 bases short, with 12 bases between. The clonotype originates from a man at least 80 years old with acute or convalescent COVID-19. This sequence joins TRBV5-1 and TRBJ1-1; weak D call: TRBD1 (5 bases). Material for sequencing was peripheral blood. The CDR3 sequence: CASSLAGNLMNTEAFF. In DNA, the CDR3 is TGCGCCAGCAGCTTGGCAGGGAACCTCATGAACACTGAAGCTTTCTTT. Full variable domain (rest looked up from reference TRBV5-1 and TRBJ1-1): KAGVTQTPRYLIKTRGQQVTLSCSPISGHRSVSWYQQTPGQGLQFLFEYFSETQRNKGNFPGRFSGRQFSNSRSEMNVSTLELGDSALYLCASSLAGNLMNTEAFFGQGTRLTVV.